The 18 T cell receptor beta chains presented below share a single source sample, sequenced in a study of cytomegalovirus exposure and HLA in healthy donors. A multiplex PCR was run with 60 Vbeta primers and 13 Jbeta primers. The table came from immunoSEQ multiplex PCR; TCRdb's copy has only in-frame clones and leaves some out. In the table there are approximately 60,000 clones, about 80% of which are singletons. The sample consisted of PBMCs. The receptors originated from a man aged 35 to 55 in good health and CMV-seronegative.

The chain recombines TRBV6-6 with TRBJ2-7, with 10 bases fitting TRBD2. Germline V gene sequence: CDR1 MNHNY, CDR2 SVGAGI (reference sequence). This CDR3 contains 15 residues. Unmatched junction bases numbered 10, after V lost 5 bases and J lost 6 bases. The CDR3 spells CASSATGTSVGEQYF. The CDR3 nucleotides are TGTGCCAGCAGTGCGACCGGGACTAGCGTCGGCGAGCAGTACTTC.

The CDR3 region has the DNA TGTGCTAGTGGTTTGGTAACAGGGGGCGAGCAGTACTTC. Its protein is CASGLVTGGEQYF. The J gene is TRBJ2-7, the V gene TRBV12-5, with 8 bases matching TRBD1. This CDR3 is 13 amino acids long. Germline values: CDR1 LGHNT, CDR2 FRNRAP. J lost 6 bases, V lost 0 bases, and 1 base had no gene match.

V usage is TRBV25-1 and J usage is TRBJ2-2, with 7 bases lining up with TRBD1. CDR3 length: 16 residues. Trimming removed 3 bases from V and 4 bases from J; junction bases left unmatched: 8. CDR1 is MGHDK, CDR2 SYGVNS, per germline. CDR3 coding DNA: TGTGCCAGCAGTGAGCGACAGGGACCGAGCACCGGGGAGCTGTTTTTT. Translation: CASSERQGPSTGELFF. Full variable domain (missing parts from reference TRBV25-1 and TRBJ2-2): EADIYQTPRYLVIGTGKKITLECSQTMGHDKMYWYQQDPGMELHLIHYSYGVNSTEKGDLSSESTVSRIRTEHFPLTLESARPSHTSQYLCASSERQGPSTGELFFGEGSRLTVL.

The genes are TRBV19 and TRBJ2-3; no reliable D call. Per the germline V gene, CDR1 is LNHDA and CDR2 is SQIVND (reference sequence). The CDR3 is made up of 13 amino acids. Between the trimmed V and J ends, which lost 3 bases and 4 bases, there was a span of 8 bases. CDR3 sequence: CASSILGSDTQYF. The CDR3, as DNA: TGTGCCAGTAGTATTCTAGGTTCAGATACGCAGTATTTT.

V gene TRBV5-1 combines with J gene TRBJ1-6, with D uncertain. The CDR3 contains 15 residues. Trimming pared 4 bases from V and 5 bases from J, leaving 13 bases between. Germline loops: CDR1 SGHRS, CDR2 YFSETQ. The CDR3 reads CASSREGANNSPLHF. In DNA, the CDR3 is TGCGCCAGCAGCCGTGAGGGCGCCAATAATTCACCCCTCCACTTT.

In this sample, this clone turned up a few times. The J gene is TRBJ2-3, the V gene TRBV2; 7 bases are a match to TRBD2. The trim removed 2 bases at V and 2 bases at J, leaving 1 base unmatched. Germline V gives CDR1 SNHLY, CDR2 FYNNEI. CDR3 length: 14 residues. The CDR3: CASSELAATDTQYF. The CDR3 DNA reads TGTGCCAGCAGTGAACTAGCGGCCACAGATACGCAGTATTTT.

This rearrangement joins TRBV7-8 to TRBJ1-2, with a tentative D call TRBD1 (6 bases). Trimming removed 2 bases from V and 4 bases from J, with 8 bases in between. The germline V gene encodes CDR1 SGHVS and CDR2 FQNEAQ. The CDR3 is 13 residues long. The CDR3 coding sequence is TGTGCCAGCAGCTTACAGGGGTTCTATGGCTACACCTTC. Translating it yields CASSLQGFYGYTF. Looking up the rest from reference TRBV7-8 and TRBJ1-2 gives the full variable domain: GAGVSQSPRYKVAKRGQDVALRCDPISGHVSLFWYQQALGQGPEFLTYFQNEAQLDKSGLPSDRFFAERPEGSVSTLKIQRTQQEDSAVYLCASSLQGFYGYTFGSGTRLTVV.

This clone was recorded only once. The chain couples TRBV5-6 to TRBJ2-1; D gene uncertain. The CDR3 has 14 amino acids. The V gene lost 0 bases and the J gene lost 9 bases, with 13 bases spanning the gap. Per germline, CDR1 SGHDT and CDR2 YYEEEE. The CDR3 nucleotides read TGTGCCAGCAGCTTGGTCGCACAGTTGAGTGAGCAGTTCTTC. This encodes CASSLVAQLSEQFF.

V gene TRBV5-1 combines with J gene TRBJ2-2; 13 bases fit TRBD2. The CDR3 extends over 20 amino acids. Trimming at V came to 0 bases and at J to 2 bases, leaving 10 bases not matched to a gene. Germline CDR1 is SGHRS and CDR2 is YFSETQ. For the CDR3, the DNA is TGCGCCAGCAGCTTGGTTAGGACTAGCGGGGGAAACCGAAACACCGGGGAGCTGTTTTTT. Translating gives CASSLVRTSGGNRNTGELFF.

This chain links TRBV5-1 with TRBJ2-5, with 9 bases matching TRBD1. In germline, CDR1 is SGHRS, CDR2 YFSETQ. Trimming removed 3 bases from V and 4 bases from J; junction bases left unmatched: 1. This CDR3 spans 13 amino acids. DNA for the CDR3: TGCGCCAGCAGCTCGGACAGGGGAGAGACCCAGTACTTC. Encoded protein: CASSSDRGETQYF.

CDR3 nucleotides: TGTGCCAGCAGCTTAAGTCTGACAGGGGGCTCGGGAGAGCAGTACTTC. This translates into CASSLSLTGGSGEQYF. This chain joins TRBV7-6 and TRBJ2-7; 10 positions agree with TRBD1. Germline loops: CDR1 SGHVS, CDR2 FNYEAQ. J lost 7 bases, V lost 2 bases, and 11 bases had no gene match. This CDR3 is 16 amino acids long.

In its sample, this clone was seen a few times. The chain links TRBV19 to TRBJ2-3; D possibly corresponds to TRBD2 (6 bases). From germline, CDR1 is LNHDA and CDR2 SQIVND (reference sequence). The CDR3 is made up of 13 amino acids. V lost 4 bases and J lost 4, with 9 bases in between. The CDR3, as DNA: TGTGCCAGTAGTAGCGCGGGGTCAGATACGCAGTATTTT. As protein: CASSSAGSDTQYF.

The V gene is TRBV7-2, the J gene TRBJ2-7, with 9 positions matching TRBD2. J lost 2 bases, V lost 5 bases, and 4 bases had no gene match. The CDR3 is 14 residues long. Germline V gene data show CDR1 as SGHTA and CDR2 as FQGNSA. The CDR3 DNA sequence: TGTGCCAGCAGCCCGACTAGCGGCCCCTACGAGCAGTACTTC. It specifies CASSPTSGPYEQYF.

This chain uses TRBV9 with TRBJ2-3; 9 nucleotides align to TRBD1. The V gene end was trimmed by 0 bases and the J gene end by 2 bases; junction bases not matched to a gene: 16. Germline V lookup: CDR1 SGDLS, CDR2 YYNGEE. The CDR3 runs 20 residues. For the CDR3, the DNA is TGTGCCAGCAGCGTAGGGACAGGGGCGGCGTCTAGAGTCAACACAGATACGCAGTATTTT. This codes for CASSVGTGAASRVNTDTQYF.

This clone is a singleton in its sample. V gene TRBV28 combines with J gene TRBJ1-2; no clear D gene. The germline gives CDR1 MDHEN, CDR2 SYDVKM. V gave up 4 bases and J gave up 3 bases, with 15 bases separating them. CDR3 size: 15 residues. The CDR3 sequence is CASSSGPPRDYGYTF. The DNA for the CDR3 is TGTGCCAGCAGTTCAGGTCCTCCGAGGGACTATGGCTACACCTTC.

The rearrangement joins TRBV27 to TRBJ2-7; TRBD2 is a possible D gene (5 bases). V lost 11 bases, J lost 5 bases, and 13 bases lay in between. The CDR3 is 11 amino acids. Per germline, CDR1 MNHEY and CDR2 SMNVEV (reference sequence). The CDR3 nucleotides are TGTGCCCCCCCCGGGGTCCACGAGCAGTACGTC. It specifies CAPPGVHEQYV.

The rearrangement links TRBV11-3 to TRBJ1-2; D is possibly TRBD1 (5 bases). Trimming stripped 2 bases from V and 8 bases from J, with 12 bases between. CDR1 is SGHNT and CDR2 is YENEEA in the germline V gene. The CDR3 has 13 residues. The CDR3 bases are TGTGCCAGCAGCTTACAGGGTTATGGGGGCTACACCTTC. Its protein product is CASSLQGYGGYTF.

V gene TRBV5-3 combines with J gene TRBJ2-7; 9 bases align to TRBD1. TRBV5-3 is an ORF; its function is uncertain. The CDR3 runs to 16 residues. The V and J ends lost 1 base and 0 bases, in that order; junction bases with no gene match: 5. For the CDR3, the DNA is TGTGCCAGAAGCTTGTACAGGGACAGGGACTCCTACGAGCAGTACGTC. This codes for CARSLYRDRDSYEQYV.